This T cell receptor (beta chain) was sequenced during a study of OX40 agonist ivuxolimab in advanced cancers. On the study more broadly: Prior anti-PD-1, anti-PD-L1 or anti-CTLA-4 therapy was allowed; 40% to 50% had some. Partial responses were recorded for three patients, including one with hepatocellular carcinoma and two with cutaneous melanoma. Overall study results and limits: Partly responding patients at 0.1-3.0 mg/kg showed some of the smallest clonal expansion.

Clones were read by immunoSEQ multiplex PCR, and TCRdb kept only the in-frame ones, dropping some. The sample lists approximately 40,000 clones, 70% to 90% seen once, with 13% in the top ten. Comment on this clone: Its matching antigen is unknown.

The CDR3 contains 15 residues. Per germline, CDR1 SGHRS and CDR2 YFSETQ. J lost 3 bases, V lost 4 bases, and 6 bases had no gene match. The rearrangement uses TRBV5-1 and TRBJ2-3; 9 bases align to TRBD1. The sequencing used CD4+ or CD8+ T cells sorted from blood, collected in a trial of the OX40 agonist ivuxolimab. This TCR was recovered from an adult with an advanced solid tumor such as melanoma, head and neck, liver or kidney cancer. Here the CDR3 DNA reads TGCGCCAGCAGCCCAGGACAGGGGATAACAGATACGCAGTATTTT. Protein product: CASSPGQGITDTQYF.